This T cell receptor beta chain was retrieved from a study of T-cell memory formation after mild COVID-19. Whole-study context: The study found TCR clusters largely donor specific.

Regarding this clonotype: Antigen unknown.

Study results and caveats: Nothing showed for sure that second-wave clones peaking on day 37 were SARS-CoV-2 specific. Day 15 to 85 contractors were CD4/CD8 balanced; later expanders leaned CD4+.

The germline V gene encodes CDR1 LGHNA and CDR2 YNFKEQ. V lost 8 bases to trimming and J lost 0 bases; unmatched junction nucleotides: 9. The CDR3 spans 16 residues. TCRdb called the 5' RACE reads again in MiXCR, with one record for every CDR3 protein. The data contain 150,000 or so distinct CDR3 sequences, roughly 28% of them seen just once; the ten biggest clones take up around 12%. The source material was PBMCs or a T cell subset sorted from them (not recorded which). This TCR came from an adult woman who had mild COVID-19 (a few samples of this study predate the infection). Cell type and time point are not known. The rearrangement links TRBV4-2 to TRBJ2-2, with 7 bases identical to TRBD1. CDR3: CASLRGPDANTGELFF. The CDR3 DNA sequence: TGTGCCAGCCTAAGGGGGCCGGACGCGAACACCGGGGAGCTGTTTTTT.